This TCR beta chain was sequenced during a study of neurological immune-mediated disorders. Study background: Within the group of about 35 multiple sclerosis patients, around 30 were relapsing-remitting, while 3 were secondary progressive. Findings and caveats of the study: The multiple sclerosis repertoire cluster was not associated with any clinical or MRI feature. One related-CDR3 cluster, which may be a signature, held the repertoires of 18 of 34 multiple sclerosis patients after phylogenetic grouping.

The cDNA came from 5'RACE with 10-nucleotide random UMIs. TCRdb re-derived calls from the 5' RACE reads in MiXCR, one entry per CDR3 protein. The sample carries 130,000 or so distinct CDR3 sequences, more than 2.5% recorded once. This clonotype was picked up many times. Its antigen is unknown. The V end lost 3 bases, the J end lost 1 base, and 10 bases lay between the germline ends. This CDR3 has 14 residues. Germline V lookup: CDR1 SGDLS, CDR2 YYNGEE. The sequence was collected from a woman aged 25 to 39 with multiple sclerosis. The chain recombines TRBV9 with TRBJ1-2; D unresolved. Sequencing was carried out using PBMCs. This chain's CDR3 is CASSGTTYNYGYTF. The CDR3 DNA follows: TGTGCCAGCAGCGGAACTACTTATAACTATGGCTACACCTTC.